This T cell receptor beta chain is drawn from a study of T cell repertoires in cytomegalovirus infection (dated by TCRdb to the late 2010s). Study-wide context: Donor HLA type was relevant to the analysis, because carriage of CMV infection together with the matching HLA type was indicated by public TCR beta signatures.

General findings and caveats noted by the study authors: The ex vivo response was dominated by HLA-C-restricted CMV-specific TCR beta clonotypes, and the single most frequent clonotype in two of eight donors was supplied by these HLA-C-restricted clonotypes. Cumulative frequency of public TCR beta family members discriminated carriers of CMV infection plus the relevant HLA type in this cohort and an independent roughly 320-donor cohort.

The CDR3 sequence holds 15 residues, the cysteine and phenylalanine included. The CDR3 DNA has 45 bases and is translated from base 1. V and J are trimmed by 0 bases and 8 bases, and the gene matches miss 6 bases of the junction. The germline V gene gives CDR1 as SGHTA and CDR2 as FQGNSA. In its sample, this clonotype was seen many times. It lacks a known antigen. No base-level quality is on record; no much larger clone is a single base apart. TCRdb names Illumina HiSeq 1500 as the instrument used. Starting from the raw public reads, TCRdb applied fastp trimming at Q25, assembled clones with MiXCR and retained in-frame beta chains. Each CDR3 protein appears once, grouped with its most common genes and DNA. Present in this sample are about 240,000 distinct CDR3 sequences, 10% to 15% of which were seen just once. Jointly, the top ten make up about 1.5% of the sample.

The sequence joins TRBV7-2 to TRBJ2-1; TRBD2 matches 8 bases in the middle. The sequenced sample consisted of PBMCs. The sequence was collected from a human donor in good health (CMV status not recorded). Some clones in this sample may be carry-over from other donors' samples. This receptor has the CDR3 CASSLAAGRVDEQFF. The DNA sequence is TGTGCCAGCAGCTTAGCTGCCGGGAGGGTCGATGAGCAGTTCTTC.